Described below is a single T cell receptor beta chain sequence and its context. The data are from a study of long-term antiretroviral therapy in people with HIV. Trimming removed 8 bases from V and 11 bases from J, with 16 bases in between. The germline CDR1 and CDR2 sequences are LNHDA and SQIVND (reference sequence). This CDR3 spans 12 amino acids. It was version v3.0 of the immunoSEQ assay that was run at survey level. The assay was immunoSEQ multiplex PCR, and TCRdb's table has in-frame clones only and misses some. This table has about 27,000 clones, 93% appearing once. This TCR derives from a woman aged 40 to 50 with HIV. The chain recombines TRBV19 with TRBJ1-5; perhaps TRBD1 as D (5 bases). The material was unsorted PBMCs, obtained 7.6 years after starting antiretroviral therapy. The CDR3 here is CASRPVSGAQHF. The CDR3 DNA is TGTGCCAGTCGTCCCGTCTCGGGGGCCCAGCATTTT.